The 14 T cell receptor beta chains below all came from one sample that was sequenced in a study of blood T cells in healthy people across ages. PCR was performed a second time for about 7 to 11 cycles using a sample-barcoded 5' primer and a J-beta primer mix. TCRdb redid the calling of the 5' RACE reads with MiXCR, one entry per CDR3 protein. The sample has 650,000 to 700,000 distinct CDR3 sequences, about 30% seen once; the top ten hold 15%. What was sequenced was blood. The receptor source for this set is an elderly woman in good health.

The chain is built from TRBV7-2 and TRBJ1-2; D gene unclear. CDR1 is SGHTA, CDR2 FQGNSA, per germline. The CDR3 extends over 13 amino acids. Trimming removed 4 bases at V and 8 bases at J, with 14 bases between. CDR3 loop: CASSSLRPSGYTF. CDR3 DNA sequence: TGTGCCAGCAGCTCCCTGAGGCCAAGCGGCTACACCTTC.

The sample holds many counts of this clonotype. The chain joins TRBV7-3 to TRBJ2-3; D is unclear. Trimming took 2 bases from V and 2 from J, leaving 5 bases between them. The CDR3 totals 13 residues. Germline CDR1 reads SGHTA; CDR2 reads FQGTGA. As DNA, the CDR3 is TGTGCCAGCAGCTTAGACTTCACAGATACGCAGTATTTT. Protein: CASSLDFTDTQYF.

The V and J genes are TRBV4-1 and TRBJ2-1; weak D call: TRBD1 (6 bases). Germline CDR1 is MGHRA and CDR2 is YSYEKL. The V and J ends lost 1 base and 8 bases respectively, with 15 bases between them. This CDR3 comprises 15 residues. In DNA, the CDR3 is TGCGCCAGCAGCCAAGGTAACAGGGTGGTCGATGAGCAGTTCTTC. It encodes CASSQGNRVVDEQFF.

About this clonotype: A much larger clonotype is one base distant, so this may be a read error. The V gene is TRBV29-1, the J gene TRBJ2-5; TRBD2 matches at 8 bases. The V segment lost 3 bases and the J segment 4 bases; nucleotides outside the gene matches: 10. Germline lookup yields CDR1 SQVTM and CDR2 ANQGSEA. The CDR3 has 15 amino acids. In DNA form, the CDR3 reads TGCAGCGTTGATGGTTCTAGCGGGTTCGGAGAGACCCAGTACTTC. Translation gives CSVDGSSGFGETQYF.

The table lists this clonotype with many counts. The chain uses TRBV10-3 and TRBJ1-1; 7 bases line up with TRBD1. Trimming at V came to 10 bases and at J to 0 bases, leaving 8 bases not matched to a gene. The CDR3 spans 14 residues. The germline V gene has CDR1 ENHRY and CDR2 SYGVKD. CDR3 residues: CATGQTGLNTEAFF. In DNA form, the CDR3 reads TGTGCCACCGGACAGACAGGGCTGAACACTGAAGCTTTCTTT.

Regarding this clonotype: An end of the junction does not agree with germline; a read error may underlie this. V and J are TRBV5-6 and TRBJ2-1; D possibly uses TRBD1 or TRBD2 (5 bases each). The CDR3 spans 14 residues. Germline-derived CDR1 and CDR2 are SGHDT and YYEEEE. The CDR3 DNA sequence: TGTGCCAGCCTTCCCCCGGGGACCCACAATGAGCAGGTCTTC. Translating gives CASLPPGTHNEQVF.

The V call is TRBV15, the J call TRBJ1-1; D might be TRBD1 (6 bases). Germline CDR1 is LNHNV and CDR2 is YYDKDF (reference sequence). There are 15 residues in the CDR3. Trimming cost V 9 bases and J 5 bases, with 22 bases left between them. DNA of the CDR3: TGTGCCACAAAGCAGGGAAGGGGGGCACGGACTGAAGCTTTCTTT. This encodes CATKQGRGARTEAFF.

In this sample, this clonotype turned up many times. V usage is TRBV20-1 and J usage is TRBJ1-2; tentatively, D is TRBD1 (5 bases). Germline lookup yields CDR1 DFQATT and CDR2 SNEGSKA (reference sequence). Trimming cost V 0 bases and J 3 bases, with 11 bases left between them. The CDR3 extends over 14 amino acids. The CDR3 nucleotides read TGCAGTGCTAGAGAACCAGGGCGGGACTATGGCTACACCTTC. Its protein product is CSAREPGRDYGYTF.

This chain uses TRBV28 with TRBJ1-5; unclear D gene. The CDR3 is 15 residues long. Trimming pared 5 bases from V and 0 bases from J, leaving 11 bases between. CDR1 is MDHEN, CDR2 SYDVKM, per germline. CDR3 in DNA: TGTGCCAGCAGTCCCCACGAGGATAGCAATCAGCCCCAGCATTTT. It is translated as CASSPHEDSNQPQHF.

This clonotype was counted between two and nine times. The chain links TRBV6-1 to TRBJ1-2; 9 bases match TRBD1. This CDR3 comprises 14 residues. Germline CDR1 and CDR2: MNHNS and SASEGT. Trimming cost V 6 bases and J 4 bases; bases outside gene matches: 6. The CDR3 is CASSQTGGSYGYTF. Written as DNA, the CDR3 is TGTGCCAGCAGCCAGACAGGGGGTAGCTATGGCTACACCTTC.

The chain joins TRBV27 to TRBJ2-7; the D is unclear. V shed 1 base and J shed 0 bases, with 7 bases lying between them. The CDR3 is made up of 14 amino acids. Germline values: CDR1 MNHEY, CDR2 SMNVEV (reference sequence). In DNA, the CDR3 is TGTGCCAGCAGTTTATACTGGGACTCCTACGAGCAGTACTTC. It encodes CASSLYWDSYEQYF.

Of note for this clonotype: This may arise from a read error, as a much more abundant clone is one base away. In nucleotides, the CDR3 is TGCAGGGCTAGCTCGGTTAACTATGGCTACACCTTC. This sequence encodes CRASSVNYGYTF. The chain has TRBV20-1 and TRBJ1-2, with unresolved D. The CDR3 is 12 residues long. From germline, CDR1 is DFQATT and CDR2 SNEGSKA (reference sequence).

The table lists this clonotype with a few counts. This rearrangement joins TRBV5-1 to TRBJ1-1; a possible D gene is TRBD1 (6 bases). The CDR3 spans 15 residues. V lost 0 bases, J lost 4 bases, and 13 bases lay in between. Germline lookup yields CDR1 SGHRS and CDR2 YFSETQ. CDR3: CASSLVTQGGTEAFF. The CDR3 DNA reads as TGCGCCAGCAGCTTGGTCACACAGGGAGGCACTGAAGCTTTCTTT.

In its sample, this clonotype was seen a few times. The chain couples TRBV30 to TRBJ2-1, with 8 bases fitting TRBD2. The CDR3 consists of 16 residues. V trimming: 0 bases; J trimming: 4 bases; junction bases outside the gene matches: 8. Looked up from germline, CDR1 is GTSNPN and CDR2 is SVGIG (reference sequence). CDR3 residues: CAWSVRGGGHYNEQFF. The DNA of the CDR3 is TGTGCCTGGAGTGTTCGGGGCGGGGGGCATTACAATGAGCAGTTCTTC. Complete variable domain (other parts from reference TRBV30 and TRBJ2-1): SQTIHQWPATLVQPVGSPLSLECTVEGTSNPNLYWYRQAAGRGLQLLFYSVGIGQISSEVPQNLSASRPQDRQFILSSKKLLLSDSGFYLCAWSVRGGGHYNEQFFGPGTRLTVL.